The entry below describes one T cell receptor beta chain. The antigen is undetermined. CDR1 and CDR2 (germline): SGHAT, FQNNGV. The V end lost 8 bases, the J end lost 2 bases, and 9 bases lay between the germline ends. This CDR3 has 12 amino acids. This specimen belongs to a study of T-cell memory formation after mild COVID-19. Study-level results: The CD4+ clones that contracted clustered mainly within CM and EM, and the CD8+ clones concentrated in EMRA.

MiXCR was run by TCRdb on the 5' RACE reads, yielding one entry per CDR3 protein. Among 350,000 or so distinct CDR3 sequences listed, roughly 20% were seen once. V is TRBV11-2 and J is TRBJ2-5, with D possibly called TRBD1 or TRBD2 (5 bases each). Sequencing input: PBMCs or a T cell subset sorted from them (not recorded which). This sequence originates from a man aged 18 to 30 who had mild COVID-19 (a few samples of this study predate the infection). Cell type and time point are not known. The CDR3 loop reads CASRGPQETQYF. In DNA, the CDR3 is TGTGCCAGCCGGGGCCCACAAGAGACCCAGTACTTC.